What follows describes a single T cell receptor (beta chain). Its antigen is not known. This specimen belongs to a study of cytomegalovirus exposure and HLA in healthy donors. About the study: Within the Caucasian-associated ancestry cluster were 65% to 85% of the 398 genotyped donors. Whole-study results and caveats: Later on, an analysis tied 15,000 to 20,000 TCR beta sequences to HLA alleles at 0.05 false discovery rate. The classifier, whose performance was assessed in both the original and validation cohorts, reportedly diagnosed cytomegalovirus status with high specificity and sensitivity.

This CDR3 region has 16 residues. The germline gives CDR1 SGHTA, CDR2 FQGTGA. The V end lost 1 base, the J end lost 0 bases, and 9 bases lay between the germline ends. This PCR relied on a set of 60 Vbeta primers and 13 Jbeta primers. TCRdb keeps only in-frame clones here, not all; method: immunoSEQ multiplex PCR. In the table there are fewer than 200,000 clones, 81% of which are singletons. Sample: PBMCs. This rearrangement joins TRBV7-3 to TRBJ2-2; D perhaps matches TRBD1 (5 bases). The TCR comes from a woman aged 45 to 65 in good health and CMV-seronegative. Written as DNA, the CDR3 is TGTGCCAGCAGCTTAAGGCGGACAACGAACACCGGGGAGCTGTTTTTT. Translating it yields CASSLRRTTNTGELFF.